The clone carrying this T cell receptor (beta chain) was detected ten times or more. Its antigen is unknown. A single record per CDR3 protein comes from TCRdb applying MiXCR to the 5' RACE reads. The sample holds around 340,000 distinct CDR3 sequences, approximately 21% seen once. The data are from a study of T-cell memory formation after mild COVID-19. Findings and caveats of the study: Later expanders leaned CD4+, whereas clones that contracted between day 15 and 85 were balanced CD4/CD8. CD4+ contracting clones lay mainly in CM and EM, CD8+ ones in EMRA.

The material sequenced was PBMCs or a T cell subset sorted from them (not recorded which). This receptor was taken from an adult woman who had mild COVID-19 (a few samples of this study predate the infection). Cell type and time point are not known.

The CDR3 DNA follows: TGTGCCAGCAGCGACCATGCTCGGTCTACATCCGGTCGGACTGAAGCTTTCTTT. Encoded protein: CASSDHARSTSGRTEAFF. The chain recombines TRBV7-8 with TRBJ1-1; D unclear. V shed 5 bases and J shed 5 bases, with 27 bases lying between them. From germline, CDR1 is SGHVS and CDR2 FQNEAQ. The CDR3 spans 18 residues.